This TCR beta chain was recorded in a study of blood T cell repertoires in COVID-19. Across the whole study: COVID-19 samples collected from the United States, Italy and Spain covered acute and convalescent phases.

The V end was cut by 3 bases, the J end by 0 bases, with 15 bases between. The CDR3 consists of 17 residues. From germline, CDR1 is SGHDN and CDR2 FVKESK. Living in 24 US areas, the participants were between 18 and 89 years of age. Cohort 3 recovery required two negative PCRs, clearance, or symptom resolution. Produced via immunoSEQ multiplex PCR; TCRdb's table is partial and in-frame only. Among about 140,000 clones listed, over 70% were seen once. This TCR came from a man aged 55 to 70 who had recovered from COVID-19. Sequenced material: PBMCs or T cells enriched from blood (not recorded which). The chain links TRBV14 to TRBJ2-1; weak D call: TRBD1 (5 bases). As DNA, the CDR3 is TGTGCCAGCAGCCATCTAGGGGCGGACCCCTCCTACAATGAGCAGTTCTTC. Its protein is CASSHLGADPSYNEQFF. The variable domain in full, completed from reference TRBV14 and TRBJ2-1, reads EAGVTQFPSHSVIEKGQTVTLRCDPISGHDNLYWYRRVMGKEIKFLLHFVKESKQDESGMPNNRFLAERTGGTYSTLKVQPAELEDSGVYFCASSHLGADPSYNEQFFGPGTRLTVL.